The 21 T cell receptor beta chains listed next were all sequenced from one sample in a study of cytomegalovirus exposure and HLA in healthy donors. Amplification used 60 Vbeta primers and 13 Jbeta primers. Clones were read by immunoSEQ multiplex PCR, and TCRdb kept only the in-frame ones, dropping some. This table has 150,000 to 200,000 clones, around 80% appearing once. Material: PBMCs. The receptors come from a man aged 35 to 55 in good health and CMV-seronegative.

This clone was found a few times. The rearrangement links TRBV2 to TRBJ1-5; 9 bases map to TRBD1. Per the germline V gene, CDR1 is SNHLY and CDR2 is FYNNEI. The ends lost 6 bases at V and 0 bases at J; junction bases unmatched: 9. The CDR3 extends over 17 amino acids. The CDR3 DNA follows: TGTGCCAGCAGGAGGACAGGGGATCCATTTAGCAATCAGCCCCAGCATTTT. The encoded protein is CASRRTGDPFSNQPQHF.

As concerns this clone: A junction boundary mismatches the germline segment, possibly from a read error. This chain joins TRBV2 and TRBJ2-1; D remains unclear. Germline V CDR1 and CDR2: SNHLY, FYNNEI. This CDR3 is built from 14 residues. The DNA of the CDR3 is TGTGCCAGCAGTGAAGCGTCGTCCTCCAATGAGCAGTTCTTC. As protein: CASSEASSSNEQFF.

The V and J genes are TRBV7-9 and TRBJ1-1; D may be TRBD1 (6 bases). The CDR3 spans 14 residues. The V and J ends lost 1 base and 4 bases respectively, with 10 bases between them. Germline CDR1 reads SEHNR; CDR2 reads FQNEAQ (reference sequence). CDR3: CASSLDRARTEAFF. Here the CDR3 DNA reads TGTGCCAGCAGCTTAGACAGGGCTCGCACTGAAGCTTTCTTT.

The V and J genes are TRBV6-1 and TRBJ2-1, with 10 bases aligning to TRBD2. The CDR3 runs 14 residues. V shed 5 bases and J 4 bases; nucleotides not matched to a gene: 2. CDR1 is MNHNS and CDR2 is SASEGT in the germline V gene. The CDR3 is CASSQTSGYNEQFF. CDR3 nucleotides: TGTGCCAGCAGTCAGACTAGCGGGTACAATGAGCAGTTCTTC.

The chain has TRBV5-1 and TRBJ1-2; D might be TRBD1 (6 bases). Trimming took 1 base from V and 2 from J, leaving 12 bases between them. Per germline, CDR1 SGHRS and CDR2 YFSETQ. CDR3 length: 15 amino acids. The CDR3 DNA follows: TGCGCCAGCAGCTTGCAGCCAGGGGACAACTATGGCTACACCTTC. Its translation: CASSLQPGDNYGYTF.

The chain links TRBV25-1 to TRBJ1-1; perhaps TRBD1 as D (5 bases). Germline V CDR1 and CDR2: MGHDK, SYGVNS. Trimming removed 6 bases at V and 3 bases at J, with 14 bases between. This CDR3 region has 14 residues. DNA of the CDR3: TGTGCCAGCAGCCCCATTGAAGGGGACACTGAAGCTTTCTTT. Translation: CASSPIEGDTEAFF.

The rearrangement uses TRBV5-4 and TRBJ2-4; perhaps TRBD1 as D (5 bases). Germline lookup yields CDR1 SGHNT and CDR2 YYREEE (reference sequence). This CDR3 contains 15 residues. Trimming cost V 10 bases and J 1 base, with 18 bases left between them. The CDR3 DNA sequence: TGTGCCTCCTCCCCCCCAGGGAACGCCAAAAACATTCAGTACTTC. This codes for CASSPPGNAKNIQYF.

The DNA for the CDR3 is TGCGCCAGCAGCCAAACAGGACTAGCGGGAAGAGAGACCCAGTACTTC. It specifies CASSQTGLAGRETQYF. This chain uses TRBV4-1 with TRBJ2-5, with 12 bases lining up with TRBD2. Germline-derived CDR1 and CDR2 are MGHRA and YSYEKL. V was pared by 2 bases and J by 4 bases, with 5 bases of the junction left unmatched. The CDR3 has 16 residues.

The chain couples TRBV7-9 to TRBJ1-4; a possible D gene is TRBD1 (5 bases). Germline CDR1 reads SEHNR; CDR2 reads FQNEAQ (reference sequence). The CDR3 is 15 amino acids. V gave up 3 bases and J gave up 8 bases, with 16 bases separating them. CDR3 sequence reads: CASSLGEREGEKLFF. DNA of the CDR3: TGTGCCAGCAGCTTGGGGGAGAGGGAGGGCGAAAAACTGTTTTTT.

The chain links TRBV5-1 to TRBJ1-1; D may be TRBD1 (6 bases). The CDR3 loop spans 14 amino acids. V lost 5 bases and J lost 4, with 15 bases in between. CDR1 and CDR2 from the germline V gene are SGHRS and YFSETQ. The CDR3 protein is CASRPTGLSTEAFF. The CDR3 DNA reads TGCGCCAGCAGACCTACAGGGTTGAGCACTGAAGCTTTCTTT.

The chain has TRBV5-1 and TRBJ2-1, with TRBD2 matching 12 bases. Germline trimming cut 4 bases from V and 5 bases from J; bases unmatched to any gene: 4. The germline V gene has CDR1 SGHRS and CDR2 YFSETQ. This CDR3 is built from 15 residues. CDR3 sequence: CASSPLAGGDNEQFF. The CDR3 coding sequence is TGCGCCAGCAGCCCTCTAGCGGGAGGGGACAATGAGCAGTTCTTC.

The chain couples TRBV5-1 to TRBJ2-1; 12 positions match TRBD2. V was pared by 4 bases and J by 7 bases, with 9 bases of the junction left unmatched. The CDR3 extends over 16 amino acids. CDR1 is SGHRS and CDR2 is YFSETQ in the germline V gene. The CDR3 sequence is CASSPTLAGGPNEQFF. The CDR3 DNA follows: TGCGCCAGCAGCCCAACTCTAGCGGGAGGGCCAAATGAGCAGTTCTTC.

The chain links TRBV13 to TRBJ2-1; no clear D. CDR1 is PRHDT, CDR2 FYEKMQ, per germline (reference sequence). Trimming cost V 0 bases and J 15 bases, with 18 bases left between them. There are 14 residues in the CDR3. The CDR3 coding sequence is TGTGCCAGCAGCTTAGGCTATATTGGGCTCCCCCCGTTCTTC. Encoded protein: CASSLGYIGLPPFF.

In its sample, this clone was seen a few times. J is TRBJ2-7 and V is TRBV5-4, with 9 bases fitting TRBD1. The germline CDR1 and CDR2 sequences are SGHNT and YYREEE (reference sequence). The length of the CDR3 is 15 residues. With V trimmed by 3 bases and J by 0 bases, 4 bases remained unmatched. CDR3 sequence reads: CASSWGTGSSYEQYF. The DNA for the CDR3 is TGTGCCAGCAGCTGGGGGACAGGGAGCTCCTACGAGCAGTACTTC.

In its sample, this clone was seen a few times. The V gene is TRBV5-4, the J gene TRBJ1-4, with D unclear. The CDR3 is made up of 16 amino acids. V lost 4 bases, J lost 3 bases, and 16 bases lay in between. The V gene's germline CDR1 is SGHNT and CDR2 YYREEE (reference sequence). DNA for the CDR3: TGTGCCAGCAGCGGGCCCCATCCGGACTCTAATGAAAAACTGTTTTTT. This codes for CASSGPHPDSNEKLFF.

The rearrangement joins TRBV16 to TRBJ2-5; perhaps TRBD2 as D (6 bases). This CDR3 is built from 12 residues. Looked up from germline, CDR1 is KGHSY and CDR2 is FQNENV. The V and J ends lost 3 bases and 5 bases respectively, with 7 bases between them. The CDR3 loop reads CASSQAGETQYF. As DNA, the CDR3 is TGTGCCAGCAGCCAGGCGGGGGAGACCCAGTACTTC.

The V and J genes are TRBV19 and TRBJ1-1; weak D call: TRBD1 (6 bases). V was clipped by 6 bases and J by 0 bases, with 17 bases between them. This CDR3 spans 16 amino acids. CDR1 is LNHDA and CDR2 is SQIVND in the germline V gene (reference sequence). The CDR3 here is CASSKPPGHLNTEAFF. CDR3 nucleotides: TGTGCCAGTAGCAAACCCCCGGGACACTTGAACACTGAAGCTTTCTTT.

This chain uses TRBV11-2 with TRBJ1-2; 7 bases are a match to TRBD1. Germline V gives CDR1 SGHAT, CDR2 FQNNGV. Trimming cost V 4 bases and J 3 bases; bases outside gene matches: 14. The CDR3 covers 17 residues. Here the CDR3 DNA reads TGTGCCAGCAGCTCGCCCGGCCAGGGGGGTCGGGACTATGGCTACACCTTC. Translated: CASSSPGQGGRDYGYTF.

V and J are TRBV30 and TRBJ2-3; 7 positions agree with TRBD1. Germline V gives CDR1 GTSNPN, CDR2 SVGIG (reference sequence). This CDR3 is built from 14 residues. Trimming removed 1 base from V and 2 bases from J; junction bases left unmatched: 3. This CDR3 is CAWSGDRFTDTQYF. CDR3 DNA: TGTGCCTGGAGTGGGGACAGATTCACAGATACGCAGTATTTT.

The V call is TRBV4-1, the J call TRBJ1-5; TRBD1 agrees at 7 bases. Germline trimming cut 1 base from V and 7 bases from J; bases unmatched to any gene: 7. The CDR3 extends over 15 amino acids. Looked up from germline, CDR1 is MGHRA and CDR2 is YSYEKL. CDR3 sequence reads: CASSQVRTGRQPQHF. CDR3 coding DNA: TGCGCCAGCAGCCAAGTTCGGACAGGACGACAGCCCCAGCATTTT.

This chain uses TRBV7-3 with TRBJ2-2, with 7 bases that match TRBD1. Losses at the gene ends were 5 bases for V and 6 bases for J; bases not matched to a gene: 6. Germline V gene data show CDR1 as SGHTA and CDR2 as FQGTGA. The CDR3 loop spans 14 amino acids. The CDR3 spells CASSLSQGSGELFF. The CDR3 DNA reads TGTGCCAGCAGCCTATCACAGGGGTCCGGGGAGCTGTTTTTT.